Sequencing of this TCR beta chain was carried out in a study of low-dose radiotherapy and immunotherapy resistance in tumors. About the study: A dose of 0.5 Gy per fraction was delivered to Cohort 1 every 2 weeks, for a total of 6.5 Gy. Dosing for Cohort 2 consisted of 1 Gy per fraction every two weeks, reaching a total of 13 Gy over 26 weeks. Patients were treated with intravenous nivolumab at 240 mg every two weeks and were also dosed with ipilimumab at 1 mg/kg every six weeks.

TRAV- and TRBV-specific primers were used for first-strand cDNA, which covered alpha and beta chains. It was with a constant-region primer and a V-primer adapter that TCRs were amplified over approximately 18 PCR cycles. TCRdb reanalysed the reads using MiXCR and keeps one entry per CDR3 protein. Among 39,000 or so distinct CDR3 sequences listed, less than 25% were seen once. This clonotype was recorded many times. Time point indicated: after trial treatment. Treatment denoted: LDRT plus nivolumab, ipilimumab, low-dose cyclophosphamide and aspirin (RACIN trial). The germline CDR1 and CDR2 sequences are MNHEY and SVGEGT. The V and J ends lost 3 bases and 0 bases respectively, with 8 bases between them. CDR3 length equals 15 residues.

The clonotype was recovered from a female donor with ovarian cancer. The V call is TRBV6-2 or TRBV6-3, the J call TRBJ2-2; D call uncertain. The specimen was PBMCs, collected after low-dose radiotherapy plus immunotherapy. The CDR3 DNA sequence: TGTGCCAGCAGTTATCACCGGGCGAACACCGGGGAGCTGTTTTTT. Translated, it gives CASSYHRANTGELFF.